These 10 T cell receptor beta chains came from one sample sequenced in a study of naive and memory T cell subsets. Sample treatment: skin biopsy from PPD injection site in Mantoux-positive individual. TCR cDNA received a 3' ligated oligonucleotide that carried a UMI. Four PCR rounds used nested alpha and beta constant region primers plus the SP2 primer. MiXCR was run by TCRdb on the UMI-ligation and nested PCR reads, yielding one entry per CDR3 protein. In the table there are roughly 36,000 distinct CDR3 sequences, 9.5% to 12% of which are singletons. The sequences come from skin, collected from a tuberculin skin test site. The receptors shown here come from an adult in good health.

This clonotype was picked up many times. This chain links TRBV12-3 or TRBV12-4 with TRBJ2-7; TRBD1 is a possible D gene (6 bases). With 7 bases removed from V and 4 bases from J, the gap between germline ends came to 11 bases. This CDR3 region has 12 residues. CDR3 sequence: CASTLGGYEQYF. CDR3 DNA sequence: TGTGCCAGCACCCTAGGGGGTTACGAGCAGTACTTC.

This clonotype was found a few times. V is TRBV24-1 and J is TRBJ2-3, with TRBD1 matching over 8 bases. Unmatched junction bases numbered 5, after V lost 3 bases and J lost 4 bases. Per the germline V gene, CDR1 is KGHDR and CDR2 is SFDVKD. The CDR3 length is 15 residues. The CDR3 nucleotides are TGTGCCACCAGTGATCCCGGACAGGGCTCAGATACGCAGTATTTT. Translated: CATSDPGQGSDTQYF.

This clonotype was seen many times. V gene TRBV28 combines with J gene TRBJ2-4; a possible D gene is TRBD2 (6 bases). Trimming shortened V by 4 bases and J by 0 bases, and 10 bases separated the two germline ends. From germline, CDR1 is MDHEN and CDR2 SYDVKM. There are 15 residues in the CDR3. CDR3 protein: CASSSGGLAKNIQYF. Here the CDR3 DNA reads TGTGCCAGCAGTTCTGGGGGACTAGCCAAAAACATTCAGTACTTC.

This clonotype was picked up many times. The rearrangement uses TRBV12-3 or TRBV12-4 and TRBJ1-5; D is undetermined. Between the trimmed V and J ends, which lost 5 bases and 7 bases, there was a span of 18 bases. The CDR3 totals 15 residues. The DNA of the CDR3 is TGTGCCAGCAGTCTCCGCTTTCAACTGGGGCAGCCCCAGCATTTT. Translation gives CASSLRFQLGQPQHF.

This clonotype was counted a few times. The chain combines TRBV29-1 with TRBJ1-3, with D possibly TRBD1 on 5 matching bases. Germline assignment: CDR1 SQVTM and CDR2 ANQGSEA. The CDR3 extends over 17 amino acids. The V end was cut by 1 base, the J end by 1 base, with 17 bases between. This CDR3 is CSVEGGGQVESGNTIYF. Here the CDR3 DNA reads TGCAGCGTTGAAGGTGGGGGTCAAGTCGAGTCTGGAAACACCATATATTTT.

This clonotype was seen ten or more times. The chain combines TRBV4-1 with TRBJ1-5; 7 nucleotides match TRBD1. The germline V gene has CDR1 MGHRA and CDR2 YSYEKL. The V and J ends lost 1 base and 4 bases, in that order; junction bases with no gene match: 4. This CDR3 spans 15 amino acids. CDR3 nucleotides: TGCGCCAGCAGCCAAGCTCAGGGGGGTAATCAGCCCCAGCATTTT. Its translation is CASSQAQGGNQPQHF.

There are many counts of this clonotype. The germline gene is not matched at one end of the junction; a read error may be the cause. CDR3 coding DNA: TGTGCTAGCAGCGCCGGGACTAGCGGATACAATGAGCAGTTCTTC. Its protein product is CASSAGTSGYNEQFF. The V and J genes are TRBV7-7 and TRBJ2-1; 11 bases are shared with TRBD2. Germline-derived CDR1 and CDR2 are SSHAT and FNYEAQ (reference sequence). The CDR3 runs to 15 residues.

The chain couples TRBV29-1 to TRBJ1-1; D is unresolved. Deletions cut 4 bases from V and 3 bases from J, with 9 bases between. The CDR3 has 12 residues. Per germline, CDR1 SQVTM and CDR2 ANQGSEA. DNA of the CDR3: TGCAGCGTTGCCAATAGGGACACTGAAGCTTTCTTT. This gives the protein CSVANRDTEAFF.

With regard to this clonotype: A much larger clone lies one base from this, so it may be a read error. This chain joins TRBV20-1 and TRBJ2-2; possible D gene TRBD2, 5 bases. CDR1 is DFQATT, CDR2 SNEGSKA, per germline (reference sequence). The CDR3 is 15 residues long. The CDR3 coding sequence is TGCAGTACTAGAGCATGGAGTATCAACACCGGGGAGCTGTTTTTT. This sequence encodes CSTRAWSINTGELFF.

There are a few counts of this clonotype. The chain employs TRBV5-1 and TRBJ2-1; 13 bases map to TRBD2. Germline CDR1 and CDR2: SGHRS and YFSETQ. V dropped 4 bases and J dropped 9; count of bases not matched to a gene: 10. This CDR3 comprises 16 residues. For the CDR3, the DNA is TGCGCCAGCAGCCCCTGGACTAGCGGGAGAGCTGGTGAGCAGTTCTTC. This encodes CASSPWTSGRAGEQFF.